The 10 T cell receptor beta chains presented below share a single source sample, sequenced in a study of brain T cells in children with intractable seizures. Profiled with immunoSEQ multiplex PCR; TCRdb holds only in-frame clones, not every one. The sample has tens of thousands of clones, 85% to 95% seen once. Here the sequenced sample was peripheral blood, taken at surgery. Every receptor here comes from a boy aged 5-17 years with focal cortical dysplasia and intractable seizures.

V and J are TRBV4-1 and TRBJ1-5, with D unresolved. The CDR3 sequence is 16 residues long. Germline V lookup: CDR1 MGHRA, CDR2 YSYEKL. V was clipped by 4 bases and J by 4 bases, with 17 bases between them. CDR3 amino acids: CASSLTTAGWNQPQHF. For the CDR3, the DNA is TGCGCCAGCAGCCTAACAACGGCAGGTTGGAATCAGCCCCAGCATTTT.

The genes are TRBV13 and TRBJ1-2; tentatively, D is TRBD1 (6 bases). V was pared by 5 bases and J by 8 bases, with 12 bases between. The CDR3 length is 12 residues. Germline CDR1 is PRHDT and CDR2 is FYEKMQ (reference sequence). CDR3 nucleotides: TGTGCCAGCAGCATGACAGGACGGGGCTACACCTTC. This sequence encodes CASSMTGRGYTF.

The rearrangement links TRBV19 to TRBJ1-2; maybe TRBD1 (6 bases). Germline values: CDR1 LNHDA, CDR2 SQIVND (reference sequence). The CDR3 is 15 residues long. V dropped 2 bases and J dropped 3 bases, with 13 bases sitting between them. The chain's CDR3 is CASSIRTDAYYGYTF. The CDR3 nucleotides are TGTGCCAGTAGTATAAGGACAGACGCTTACTATGGCTACACCTTC. Combining the CDR3 with reference TRBV19 and TRBJ1-2 gives the whole variable domain DGGITQSPKYLFRKEGQNVTLSCEQNLNHDAMYWYRQDPGQGLRLIYYSQIVNDFQKGDIAEGYSVSREKKESFPLTVTSAQKNPTAFYLCASSIRTDAYYGYTFGSGTRLTVV.

The V gene is TRBV7-9, the J gene TRBJ2-2; possible D gene TRBD1, 6 bases. The CDR3 extends over 16 amino acids. The V and J ends lost 6 bases and 3 bases respectively, with 17 bases between them. The germline gives CDR1 SEHNR, CDR2 FQNEAQ (reference sequence). CDR3 region: CASSPRSGADTGELFF. CDR3 DNA sequence: TGTGCCAGCAGTCCACGGTCAGGGGCCGACACCGGGGAGCTGTTTTTT. Using reference TRBV7-9 and TRBJ2-2 for the parts outside the CDR3, the full variable domain is DTGVSQNPRHKITKRGQNVTFRCDPISEHNRLYWYRQTLGQGPEFLTYFQNEAQLEKSRLLSDRFSAERPKGSFSTLEIQRTEQGDSAMYLCASSPRSGADTGELFFGEGSRLTVL.

The chain is built from TRBV3-1 (or the pseudogene TRBV3-2) and TRBJ1-2; 9 bases fit TRBD1. CDR1 and CDR2 from the germline V gene are LGHDT and YNNKEL (reference sequence). V trimming: 5 bases; J trimming: 2 bases; junction bases outside the gene matches: 6. The CDR3 sequence is 15 residues long. The CDR3 spells CASSTGTGLNYGYTF. The CDR3 DNA is TGTGCCAGCAGCACGGGGACAGGGTTAAACTATGGCTACACCTTC.

This rearrangement joins TRBV25-1 to TRBJ2-7; a weak D match, TRBD1 (6 bases). The CDR3 consists of 14 residues. The germline gives CDR1 MGHDK, CDR2 SYGVNS. Trimming left V 5 bases short and J 2 bases short, with 13 bases between. DNA for the CDR3: TGTGCCAGCAGTACTCAACAGGGCCCCTACGAGCAGTACTTC. Translating it yields CASSTQQGPYEQYF.

This chain links TRBV5-1 with TRBJ2-3; 8 nucleotides line up with TRBD2. V was clipped by 1 base and J by 1 base; unmatched bases: 5. CDR1 and CDR2 (germline): SGHRS, YFSETQ. The CDR3 covers 16 residues. CDR3 in amino acids: CASSLRREGGTDTQYF. The CDR3 nucleotides are TGCGCCAGCAGCTTGCGACGGGAGGGGGGCACAGATACGCAGTATTTT.

V and J are TRBV9 and TRBJ2-1; no clear D gene. Germline CDR1 and CDR2: SGDLS and YYNGEE. The CDR3 totals 14 residues. The V end was cut by 0 bases, the J end by 1 base, with 5 bases between. CDR3 loop: CASSVETSYNEQFF. In nucleotides, the CDR3 is TGTGCCAGCAGCGTAGAAACTTCCTACAATGAGCAGTTCTTC.

The genes are TRBV25-1 and TRBJ2-1; D is perhaps TRBD2 (6 bases). V was cut by 6 bases and J by 0 bases, with 6 bases left in between. CDR1 is MGHDK and CDR2 is SYGVNS in the germline V gene. CDR3 size: 13 residues. DNA of the CDR3: TGTGCCAGCAGCGGGAGCTCCTACAATGAGCAGTTCTTC. This codes for CASSGSSYNEQFF.

J is TRBJ1-3 and V is TRBV10-1; D is undetermined. The CDR3 has 14 residues. V lost 5 bases to trimming and J lost 2 bases, with 10 bases between them. Germline V gene lookup returns CDR1 WNHNN and CDR2 SYGVQD (reference sequence). CDR3 protein: CASSLGRPGNTIYF. The CDR3 DNA follows: TGCGCCAGCAGTTTAGGGCGGCCTGGAAACACCATATATTTT.